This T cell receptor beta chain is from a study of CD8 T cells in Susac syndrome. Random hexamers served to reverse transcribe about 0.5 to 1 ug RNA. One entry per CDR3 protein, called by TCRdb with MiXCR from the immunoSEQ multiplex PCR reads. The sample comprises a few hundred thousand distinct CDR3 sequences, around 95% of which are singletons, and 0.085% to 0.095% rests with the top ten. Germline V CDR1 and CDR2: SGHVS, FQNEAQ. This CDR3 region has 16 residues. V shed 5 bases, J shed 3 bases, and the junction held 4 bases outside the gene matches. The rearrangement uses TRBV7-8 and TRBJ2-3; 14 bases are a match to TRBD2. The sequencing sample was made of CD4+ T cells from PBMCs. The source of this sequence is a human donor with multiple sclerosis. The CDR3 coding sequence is TGTGCCAGCAGCCAGAGACTAGCGGGAGGGACAGATACGCAGTATTTT. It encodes CASSQRLAGGTDTQYF.